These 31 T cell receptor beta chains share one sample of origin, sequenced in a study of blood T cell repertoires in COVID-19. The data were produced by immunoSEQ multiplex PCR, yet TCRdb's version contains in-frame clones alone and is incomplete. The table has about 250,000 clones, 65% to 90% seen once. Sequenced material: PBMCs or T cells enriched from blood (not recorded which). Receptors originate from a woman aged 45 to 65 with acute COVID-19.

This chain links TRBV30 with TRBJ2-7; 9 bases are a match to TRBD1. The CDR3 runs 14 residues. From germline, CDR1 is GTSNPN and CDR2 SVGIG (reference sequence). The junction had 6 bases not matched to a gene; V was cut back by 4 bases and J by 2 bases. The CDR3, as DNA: TGTGCCTGGACACCGGGGACAGGGACCTACGAGCAGTACTTC. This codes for CAWTPGTGTYEQYF.

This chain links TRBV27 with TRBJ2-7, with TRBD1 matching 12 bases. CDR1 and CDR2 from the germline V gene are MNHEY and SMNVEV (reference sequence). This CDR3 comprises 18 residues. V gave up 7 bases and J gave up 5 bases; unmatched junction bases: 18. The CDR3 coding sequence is TGTGCCAGCACCAACTTAGGGCAGCGAGGGACAGGGGGCGACGAGCAGTACTTC. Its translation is CASTNLGQRGTGGDEQYF.

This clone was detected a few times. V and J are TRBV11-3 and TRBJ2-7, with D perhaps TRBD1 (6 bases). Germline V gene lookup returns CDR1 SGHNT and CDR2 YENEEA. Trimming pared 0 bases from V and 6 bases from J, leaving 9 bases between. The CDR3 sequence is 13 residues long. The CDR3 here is CASSLEGGGEQYF. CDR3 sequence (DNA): TGTGCCAGCAGCTTAGAAGGGGGTGGCGAGCAGTACTTC.

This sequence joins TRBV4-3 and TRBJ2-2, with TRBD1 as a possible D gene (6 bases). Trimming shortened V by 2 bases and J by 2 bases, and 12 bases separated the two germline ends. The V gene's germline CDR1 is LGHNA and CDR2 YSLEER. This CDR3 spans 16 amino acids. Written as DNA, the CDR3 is TGCGCCAGCAGCCAAACCACAGGGTATAACACCGGGGAGCTGTTTTTT. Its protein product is CASSQTTGYNTGELFF.

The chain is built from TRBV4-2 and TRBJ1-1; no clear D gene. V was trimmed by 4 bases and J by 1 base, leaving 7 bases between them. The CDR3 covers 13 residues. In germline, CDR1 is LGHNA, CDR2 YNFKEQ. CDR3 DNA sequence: TGTGCCAGCAGCCCGTCAGGGAACACTGAAGCTTTCTTT. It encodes CASSPSGNTEAFF.

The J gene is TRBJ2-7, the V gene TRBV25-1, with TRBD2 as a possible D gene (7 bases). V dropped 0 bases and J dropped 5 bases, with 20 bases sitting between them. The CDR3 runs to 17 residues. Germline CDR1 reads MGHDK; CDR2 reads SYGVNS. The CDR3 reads CASSEYSAGARFNEQYF. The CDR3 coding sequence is TGTGCCAGCAGTGAATATAGTGCGGGGGCCAGGTTCAACGAGCAGTACTTC.

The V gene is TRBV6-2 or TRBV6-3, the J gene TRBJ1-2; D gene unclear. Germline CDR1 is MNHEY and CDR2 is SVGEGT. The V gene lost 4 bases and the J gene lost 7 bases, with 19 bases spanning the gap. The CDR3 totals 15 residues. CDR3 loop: CASSSLGGQWSGYTF. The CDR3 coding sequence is TGTGCCAGCAGTTCCCTAGGAGGGCAGTGGAGTGGCTACACCTTC.

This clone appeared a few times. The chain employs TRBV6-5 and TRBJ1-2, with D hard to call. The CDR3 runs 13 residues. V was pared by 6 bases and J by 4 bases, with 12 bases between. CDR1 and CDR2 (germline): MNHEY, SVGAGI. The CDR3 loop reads CASREALAYGYTF. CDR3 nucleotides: TGTGCCAGCAGGGAGGCGCTTGCCTATGGCTACACCTTC.

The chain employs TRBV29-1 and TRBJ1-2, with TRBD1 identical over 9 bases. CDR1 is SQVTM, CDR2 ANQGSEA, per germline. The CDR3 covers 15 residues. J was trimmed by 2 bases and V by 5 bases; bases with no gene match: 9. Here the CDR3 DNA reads TGCAGCGTTAAAGGTATAGGACAGGGGAACTATGGCTACACCTTC. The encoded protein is CSVKGIGQGNYGYTF.

In DNA form, the CDR3 reads TGTGCCAGCAGCTTAGATTGGAGGGCTGAAGCTTTCTTT. It translates to CASSLDWRAEAFF. This chain connects TRBV11-2 to TRBJ1-1, with no clear D. V lost 0 bases, J lost 6 bases, and 8 bases lay in between. Germline V gene data show CDR1 as SGHAT and CDR2 as FQNNGV. The CDR3 runs to 13 residues.

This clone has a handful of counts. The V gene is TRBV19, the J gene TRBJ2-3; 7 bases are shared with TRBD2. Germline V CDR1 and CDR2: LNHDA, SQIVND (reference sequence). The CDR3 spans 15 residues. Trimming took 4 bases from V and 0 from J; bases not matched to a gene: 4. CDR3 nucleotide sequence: TGTGCCAGTAGTAGGGACTATACTAGCACAGATACGCAGTATTTT. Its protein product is CASSRDYTSTDTQYF.

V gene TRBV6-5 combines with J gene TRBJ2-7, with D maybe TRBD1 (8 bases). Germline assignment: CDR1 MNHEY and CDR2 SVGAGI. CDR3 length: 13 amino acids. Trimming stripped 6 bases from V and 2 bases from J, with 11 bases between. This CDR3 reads CASRQGGPYEQYF. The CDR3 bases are TGTGCCAGCAGACAGGGGGGGCCCTACGAGCAGTACTTC.

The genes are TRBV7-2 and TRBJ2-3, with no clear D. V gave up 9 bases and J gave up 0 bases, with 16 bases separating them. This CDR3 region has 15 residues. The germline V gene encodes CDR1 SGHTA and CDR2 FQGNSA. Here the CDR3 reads CASKISSLSTDTQYF. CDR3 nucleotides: TGTGCCAGTAAGATTAGCAGCCTGAGCACAGATACGCAGTATTTT. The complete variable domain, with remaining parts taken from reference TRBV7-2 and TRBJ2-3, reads GAGVSQSPSNKVTEKGKDVELRCDPISGHTALYWYRQSLGQGLEFLIYFQGNSAPDKSGLPSDRFSAERTGGSVSTLTIQRTQQEDSAVYLCASKISSLSTDTQYFGPGTRLTVL.

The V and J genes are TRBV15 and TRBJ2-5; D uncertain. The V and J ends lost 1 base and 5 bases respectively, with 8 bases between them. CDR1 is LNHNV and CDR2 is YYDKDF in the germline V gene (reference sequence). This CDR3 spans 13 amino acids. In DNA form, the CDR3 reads TGTGCCACCAGCAGAGGATCCAGGGAGACCCAGTACTTC. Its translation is CATSRGSRETQYF.

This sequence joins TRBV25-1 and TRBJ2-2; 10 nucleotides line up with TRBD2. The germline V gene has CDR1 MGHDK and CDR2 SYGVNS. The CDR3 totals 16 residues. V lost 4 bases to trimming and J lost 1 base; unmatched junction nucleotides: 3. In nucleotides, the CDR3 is TGTGCCAGCAGTGCTAGCGGGGGCCTGAACACCGGGGAGCTGTTTTTT. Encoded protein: CASSASGGLNTGELFF.

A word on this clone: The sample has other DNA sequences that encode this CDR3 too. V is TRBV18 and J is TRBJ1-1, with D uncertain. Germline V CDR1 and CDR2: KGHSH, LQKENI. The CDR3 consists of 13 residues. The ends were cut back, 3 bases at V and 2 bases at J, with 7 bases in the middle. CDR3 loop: CASSPSLNTEAFF. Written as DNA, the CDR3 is TGTGCCAGCTCACCTTCGTTAAACACTGAAGCTTTCTTT.

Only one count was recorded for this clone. The CDR3 bases are TGTGCCAGCAGGCCGACAGGGCTTACCTACGAGCAGTACTTC. Its translation: CASRPTGLTYEQYF. This chain connects TRBV3-1 (or the pseudogene TRBV3-2) to TRBJ2-7; TRBD1 agrees at 7 bases. V gave up 6 bases and J gave up 2 bases; unmatched junction bases: 7. The CDR3 has 14 residues. The germline V gene encodes CDR1 LGHDT and CDR2 YNNKEL (reference sequence).

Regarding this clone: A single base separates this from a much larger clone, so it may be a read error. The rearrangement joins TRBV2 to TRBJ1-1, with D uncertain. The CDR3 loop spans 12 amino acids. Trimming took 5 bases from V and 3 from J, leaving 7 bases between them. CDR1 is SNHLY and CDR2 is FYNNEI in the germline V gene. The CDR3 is CASSRVDTEAFF. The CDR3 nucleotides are TGTGCCAGCAGTCGGGTGGACACTGAAGCTTTCTTT.

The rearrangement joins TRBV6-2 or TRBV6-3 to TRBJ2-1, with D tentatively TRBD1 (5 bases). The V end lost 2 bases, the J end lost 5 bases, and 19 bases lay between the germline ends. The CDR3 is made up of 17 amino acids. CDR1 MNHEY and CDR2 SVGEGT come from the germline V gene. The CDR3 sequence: CASSYTRPPTANNEQFF. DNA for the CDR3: TGTGCCAGCAGTTACACCCGTCCCCCGACAGCGAACAATGAGCAGTTCTTC.

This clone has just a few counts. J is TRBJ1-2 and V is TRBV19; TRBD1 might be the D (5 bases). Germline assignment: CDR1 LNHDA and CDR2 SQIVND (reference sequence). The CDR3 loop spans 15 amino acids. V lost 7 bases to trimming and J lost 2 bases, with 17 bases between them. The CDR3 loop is CASKSWAGLNYGYTF. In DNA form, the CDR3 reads TGTGCCAGTAAAAGTTGGGCAGGGTTAAACTATGGCTACACCTTC. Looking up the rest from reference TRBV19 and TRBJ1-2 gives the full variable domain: DGGITQSPKYLFRKEGQNVTLSCEQNLNHDAMYWYRQDPGQGLRLIYYSQIVNDFQKGDIAEGYSVSREKKESFPLTVTSAQKNPTAFYLCASKSWAGLNYGYTFGSGTRLTVV.

The CDR3 loop is CASSLTGSVYEQYF. CDR3 coding DNA: TGTGCCAGCAGCTTAACGGGGTCGGTTTACGAGCAGTACTTC. The chain has TRBV7-2 and TRBJ2-7; D possibly corresponds to TRBD2 (5 bases). This CDR3 is 14 amino acids long. The V end lost 2 bases, the J end lost 4 bases, and 12 bases lay between the germline ends. The V gene's germline CDR1 is SGHTA and CDR2 FQGNSA. The whole variable domain, filled in from reference TRBV7-2 and TRBJ2-7, reads GAGVSQSPSNKVTEKGKDVELRCDPISGHTALYWYRQSLGQGLEFLIYFQGNSAPDKSGLPSDRFSAERTGGSVSTLTIQRTQQEDSAVYLCASSLTGSVYEQYFGPGTRLTVT.

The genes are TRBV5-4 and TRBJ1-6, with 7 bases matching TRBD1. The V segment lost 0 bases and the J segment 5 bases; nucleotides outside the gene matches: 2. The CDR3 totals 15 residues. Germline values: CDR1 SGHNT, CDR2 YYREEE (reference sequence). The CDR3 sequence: CASSLAGTDNSPLHF. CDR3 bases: TGTGCCAGCAGCTTGGCCGGGACAGATAATTCACCCCTCCACTTT.

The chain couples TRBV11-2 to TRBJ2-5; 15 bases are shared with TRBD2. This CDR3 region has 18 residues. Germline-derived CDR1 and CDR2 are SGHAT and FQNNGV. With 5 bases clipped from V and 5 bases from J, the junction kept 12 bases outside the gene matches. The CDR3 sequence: CASSPIPGLAGGLETQYF. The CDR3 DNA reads TGTGCCAGCAGCCCGATACCGGGACTAGCGGGGGGTTTGGAGACCCAGTACTTC.

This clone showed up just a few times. The CDR3 is CASNRGVQETQYF. Here the CDR3 DNA reads TGCGCCAGTAACAGGGGAGTTCAAGAGACCCAGTACTTC. J is TRBJ2-5 and V is TRBV5-1; 7 nucleotides align to TRBD1. This CDR3 is built from 13 residues. Germline V gene data show CDR1 as SGHRS and CDR2 as YFSETQ. Trimming cost V 8 bases and J 2 bases; bases outside gene matches: 6.

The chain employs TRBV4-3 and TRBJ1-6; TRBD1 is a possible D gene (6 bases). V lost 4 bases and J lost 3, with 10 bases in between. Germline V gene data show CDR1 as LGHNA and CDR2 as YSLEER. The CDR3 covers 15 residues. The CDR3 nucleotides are TGCGCCAGCAGCCGGGGACAAAGCTATAATTCACCCCTCCACTTT. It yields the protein CASSRGQSYNSPLHF.

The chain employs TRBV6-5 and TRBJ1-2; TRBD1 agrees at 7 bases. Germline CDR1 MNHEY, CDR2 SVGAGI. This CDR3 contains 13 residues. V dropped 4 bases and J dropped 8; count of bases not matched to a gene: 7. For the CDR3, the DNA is TGTGCCAGCAGTTCCGACAGGGTGGGAGGCTACACCTTC. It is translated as CASSSDRVGGYTF.

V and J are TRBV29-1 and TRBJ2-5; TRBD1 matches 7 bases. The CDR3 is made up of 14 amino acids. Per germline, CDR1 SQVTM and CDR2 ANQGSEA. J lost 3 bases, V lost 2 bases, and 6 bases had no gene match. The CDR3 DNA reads TGCAGCGTTGAACTTATCACAGGGGAAGAGACCCAGTACTTC. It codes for CSVELITGEETQYF.

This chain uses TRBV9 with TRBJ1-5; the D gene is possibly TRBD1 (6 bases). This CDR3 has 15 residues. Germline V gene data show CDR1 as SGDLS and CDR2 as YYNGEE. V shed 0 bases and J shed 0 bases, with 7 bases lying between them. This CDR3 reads CASSVADSSNQPQHF. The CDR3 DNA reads TGTGCCAGCAGCGTAGCGGACAGTAGCAATCAGCCCCAGCATTTT.

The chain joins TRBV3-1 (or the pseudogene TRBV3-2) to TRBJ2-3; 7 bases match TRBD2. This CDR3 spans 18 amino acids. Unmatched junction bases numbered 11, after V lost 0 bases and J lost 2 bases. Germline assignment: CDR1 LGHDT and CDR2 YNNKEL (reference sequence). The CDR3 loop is CASSQDGGVTKPTDTQYF. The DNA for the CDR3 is TGTGCCAGCAGCCAAGATGGGGGGGTAACTAAACCCACAGATACGCAGTATTTT.

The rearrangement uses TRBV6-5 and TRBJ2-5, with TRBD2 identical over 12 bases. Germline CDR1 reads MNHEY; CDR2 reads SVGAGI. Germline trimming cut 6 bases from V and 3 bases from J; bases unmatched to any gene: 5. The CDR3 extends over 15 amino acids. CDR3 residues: CASRPLAGGKETQYF. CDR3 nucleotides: TGTGCCAGCAGGCCACTAGCGGGGGGTAAAGAGACCCAGTACTTC.

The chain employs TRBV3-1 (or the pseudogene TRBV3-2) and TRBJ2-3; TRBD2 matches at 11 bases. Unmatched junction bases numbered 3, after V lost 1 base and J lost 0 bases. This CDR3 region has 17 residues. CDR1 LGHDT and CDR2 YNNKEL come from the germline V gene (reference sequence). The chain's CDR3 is CASSQVGLAVSTDTQYF. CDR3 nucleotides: TGTGCCAGCAGCCAAGTGGGACTAGCGGTTAGCACAGATACGCAGTATTTT.